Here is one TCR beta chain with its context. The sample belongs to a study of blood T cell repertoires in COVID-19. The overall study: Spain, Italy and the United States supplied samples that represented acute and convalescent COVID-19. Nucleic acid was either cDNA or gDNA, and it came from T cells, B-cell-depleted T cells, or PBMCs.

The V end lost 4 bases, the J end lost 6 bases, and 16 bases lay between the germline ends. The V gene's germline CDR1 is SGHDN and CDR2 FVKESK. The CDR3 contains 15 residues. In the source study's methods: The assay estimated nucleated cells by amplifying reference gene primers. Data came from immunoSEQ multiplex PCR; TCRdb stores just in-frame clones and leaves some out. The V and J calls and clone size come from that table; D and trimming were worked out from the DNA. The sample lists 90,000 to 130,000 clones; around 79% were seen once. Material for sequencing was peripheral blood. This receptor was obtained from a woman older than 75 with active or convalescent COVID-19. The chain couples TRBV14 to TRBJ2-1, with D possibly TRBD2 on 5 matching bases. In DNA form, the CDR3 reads TGTGCCAGCAGCCCTATTCTAGGCGGGCCCAATGAGCAGTTCTTC. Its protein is CASSPILGGPNEQFF.